The following is a T cell receptor beta chain sequence with its context. In the original analysis: Researchers report that nucleated cell counts were estimated from reference gene primer amplification. Produced via immunoSEQ multiplex PCR; TCRdb's table is partial and in-frame only. D and trimming were read from the DNA, whereas the V and J calls and clone size are those reported in that table. The table has roughly 200,000 clones, over 75% seen once. The data were obtained in a study of blood T cell repertoires in COVID-19. Study-level information: COVID-19 samples collected from the United States, Italy and Spain covered acute and convalescent phases. PBMCs, B-cell-depleted T cells, or T cells were the source of the cDNA or gDNA that made up the material.

The V end was cut by 3 bases, the J end by 4 bases, with 18 bases between. CDR1 MGHDK and CDR2 SYGVNS come from the germline V gene. This CDR3 spans 16 amino acids. Material for sequencing was peripheral blood. This receptor was obtained from a man in his fifties or sixties who had recovered from COVID-19. The rearrangement links TRBV25-1 to TRBJ2-5, with D possibly matching TRBD1 (5 bases). CDR3: CASSDPGREVSETQYF. The CDR3 DNA reads as TGTGCCAGCAGTGATCCGGGCAGGGAAGTCTCAGAGACCCAGTACTTC.